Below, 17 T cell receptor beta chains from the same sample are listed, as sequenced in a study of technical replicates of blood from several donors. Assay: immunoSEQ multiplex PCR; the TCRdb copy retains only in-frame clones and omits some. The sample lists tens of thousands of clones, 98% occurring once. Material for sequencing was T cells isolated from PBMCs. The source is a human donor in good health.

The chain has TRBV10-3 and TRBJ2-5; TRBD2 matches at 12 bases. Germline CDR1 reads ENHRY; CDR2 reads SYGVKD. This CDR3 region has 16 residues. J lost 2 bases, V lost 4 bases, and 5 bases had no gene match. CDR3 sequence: CAISGGTSGGQETQYF. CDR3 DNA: TGTGCCATCAGTGGGGGAACTAGCGGGGGGCAAGAGACCCAGTACTTC.

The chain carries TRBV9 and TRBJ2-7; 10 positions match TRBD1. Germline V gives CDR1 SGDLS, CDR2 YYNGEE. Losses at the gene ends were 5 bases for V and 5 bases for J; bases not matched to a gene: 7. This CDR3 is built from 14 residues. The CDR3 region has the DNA TGTGCCAGCAGTGGGACAGGGGCAAGGAACGAGCAGTACTTC. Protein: CASSGTGARNEQYF.

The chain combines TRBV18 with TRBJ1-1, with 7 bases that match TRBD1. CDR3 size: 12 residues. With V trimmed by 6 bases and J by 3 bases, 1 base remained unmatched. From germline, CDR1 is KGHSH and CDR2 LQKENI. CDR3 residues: CASSQGDTEAFF. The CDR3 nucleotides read TGTGCCAGCTCCCAGGGGGACACTGAAGCTTTCTTT.

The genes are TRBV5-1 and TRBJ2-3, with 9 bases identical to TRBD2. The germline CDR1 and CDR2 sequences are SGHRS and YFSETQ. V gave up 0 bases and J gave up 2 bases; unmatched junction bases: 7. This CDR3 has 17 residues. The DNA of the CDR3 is TGCGCCAGCAGCTTGGACGGCGGGAGGGCAAACACAGATACGCAGTATTTT. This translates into CASSLDGGRANTDTQYF.

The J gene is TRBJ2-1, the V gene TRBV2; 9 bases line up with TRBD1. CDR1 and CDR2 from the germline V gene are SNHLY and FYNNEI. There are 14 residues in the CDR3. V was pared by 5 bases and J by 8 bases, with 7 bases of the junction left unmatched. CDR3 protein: CASSTHRTGDEQFF. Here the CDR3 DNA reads TGTGCCAGCAGTACCCACCGGACAGGGGATGAGCAGTTCTTC.

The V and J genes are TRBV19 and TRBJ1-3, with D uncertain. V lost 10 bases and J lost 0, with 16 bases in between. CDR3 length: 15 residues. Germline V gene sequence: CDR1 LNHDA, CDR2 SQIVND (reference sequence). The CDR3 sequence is CATAKTENSGNTIYF. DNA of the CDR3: TGTGCCACCGCAAAAACTGAGAACTCTGGAAACACCATATATTTT.

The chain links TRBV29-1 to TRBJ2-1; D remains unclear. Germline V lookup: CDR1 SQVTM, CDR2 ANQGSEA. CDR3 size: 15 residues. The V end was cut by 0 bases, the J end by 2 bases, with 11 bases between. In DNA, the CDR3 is TGCAGCGTTGAAGATGTTGAGCGTCCCTACAATGAGCAGTTCTTC. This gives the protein CSVEDVERPYNEQFF.

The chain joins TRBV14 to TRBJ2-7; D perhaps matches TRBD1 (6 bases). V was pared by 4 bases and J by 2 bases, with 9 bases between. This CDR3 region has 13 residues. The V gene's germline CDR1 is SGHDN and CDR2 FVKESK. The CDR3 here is CASSPDRAYEQYF. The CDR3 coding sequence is TGTGCCAGCAGCCCGGACAGAGCCTACGAGCAGTACTTC.

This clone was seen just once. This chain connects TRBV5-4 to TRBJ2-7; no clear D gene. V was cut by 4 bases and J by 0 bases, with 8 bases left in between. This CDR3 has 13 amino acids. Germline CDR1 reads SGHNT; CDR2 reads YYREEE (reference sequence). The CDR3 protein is CASSRPNSYEQYF. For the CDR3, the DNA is TGTGCCAGCAGCCGTCCTAACTCCTACGAGCAGTACTTC. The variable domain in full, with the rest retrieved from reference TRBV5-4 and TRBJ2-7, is ETGVTQSPTHLIKTRGQQVTLRCSSQSGHNTVSWYQQALGQGPQFIFQYYREEENGRGNFPPRFSGLQFPNYSSELNVNALELDDSALYLCASSRPNSYEQYFGPGTRLTVT.

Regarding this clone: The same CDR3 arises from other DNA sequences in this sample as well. DNA for the CDR3: TGCAGCGTTGACAGGGGTACTGAAGCTTTCTTT. Translated, it gives CSVDRGTEAFF. The J gene is TRBJ1-1, the V gene TRBV29-1; a possible D gene is TRBD1 (6 bases). Per the germline V gene, CDR1 is SQVTM and CDR2 is ANQGSEA. CDR3 size: 11 residues. Between the trimmed V and J ends, which lost 3 bases and 5 bases, there was a span of 7 bases.

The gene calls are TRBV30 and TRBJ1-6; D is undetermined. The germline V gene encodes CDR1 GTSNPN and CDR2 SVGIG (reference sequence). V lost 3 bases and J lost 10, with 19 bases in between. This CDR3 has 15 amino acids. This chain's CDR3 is CAWRTPNGQRSPLHF. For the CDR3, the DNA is TGTGCCTGGAGGACCCCAAATGGGCAGCGGTCACCCCTCCACTTT. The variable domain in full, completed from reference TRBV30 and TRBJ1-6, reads SQTIHQWPATLVQPVGSPLSLECTVEGTSNPNLYWYRQAAGRGLQLLFYSVGIGQISSEVPQNLSASRPQDRQFILSSKKLLLSDSGFYLCAWRTPNGQRSPLHFGNGTRLTVT.

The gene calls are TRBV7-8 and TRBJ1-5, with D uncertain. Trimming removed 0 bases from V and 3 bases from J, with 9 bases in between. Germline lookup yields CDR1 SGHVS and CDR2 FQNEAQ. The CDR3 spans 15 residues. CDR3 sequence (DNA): TGTGCCAGCAGCTTAGCGCCGCGGGCCAATCAGCCCCAGCATTTT. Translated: CASSLAPRANQPQHF.

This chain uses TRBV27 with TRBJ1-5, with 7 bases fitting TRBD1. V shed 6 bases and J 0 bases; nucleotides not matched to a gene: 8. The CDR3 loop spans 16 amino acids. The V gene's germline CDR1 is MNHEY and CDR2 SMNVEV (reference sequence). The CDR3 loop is CASRTGTAYSNQPQHF. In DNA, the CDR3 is TGTGCCAGCAGAACCGGGACAGCATATAGCAATCAGCCCCAGCATTTT.

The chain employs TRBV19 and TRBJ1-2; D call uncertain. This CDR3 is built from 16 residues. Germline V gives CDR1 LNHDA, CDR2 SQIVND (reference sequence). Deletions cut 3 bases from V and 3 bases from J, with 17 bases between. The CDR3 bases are TGTGCCAGTAGTATCGGGAGACGGGAAAAGGACTATGGCTACACCTTC. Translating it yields CASSIGRREKDYGYTF.

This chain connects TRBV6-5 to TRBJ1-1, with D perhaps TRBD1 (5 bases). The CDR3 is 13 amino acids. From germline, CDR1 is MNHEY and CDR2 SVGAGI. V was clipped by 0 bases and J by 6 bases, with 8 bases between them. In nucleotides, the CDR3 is TGTGCCAGCAGTTACTCTACGGGGGCTGAAGCTTTCTTT. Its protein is CASSYSTGAEAFF.

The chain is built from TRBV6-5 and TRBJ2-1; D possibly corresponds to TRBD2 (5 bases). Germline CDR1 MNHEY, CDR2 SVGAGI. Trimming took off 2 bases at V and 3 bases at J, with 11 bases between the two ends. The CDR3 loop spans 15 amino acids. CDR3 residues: CASSYRSGRYNEQFF. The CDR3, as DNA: TGTGCCAGCAGTTACAGGAGCGGCCGCTACAATGAGCAGTTCTTC.

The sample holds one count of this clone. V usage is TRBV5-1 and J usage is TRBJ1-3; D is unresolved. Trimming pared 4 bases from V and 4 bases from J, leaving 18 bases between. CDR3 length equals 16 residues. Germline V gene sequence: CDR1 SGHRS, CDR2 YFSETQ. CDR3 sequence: CASSQEALNLGNTIYF. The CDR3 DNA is TGCGCCAGCAGCCAAGAAGCCCTTAACCTCGGAAACACCATATATTTT.